This T cell receptor beta chain was identified in a study of control samples from healthy donors and cancer patients. Some clones are missing from TCRdb's copy, which holds only in-frame ones; the method was immunoSEQ multiplex PCR. The data show more than 85,000 clones, 88% seen once. Trimming shortened V by 0 bases and J by 2 bases, and 8 bases separated the two germline ends. CDR3 length: 14 residues. Per the germline V gene, CDR1 is SGDLS and CDR2 is YYNGEE. Sequenced: PBMCs. The source is a woman in her sixties with lung cancer. The chain is built from TRBV9 and TRBJ1-2; D is unresolved. The CDR3 DNA is TGTGCCAGCAGCGTAGACAGCGTAAACTATGGCTACACCTTC. It yields the protein CASSVDSVNYGYTF. Full variable domain (missing parts from reference TRBV9 and TRBJ1-2): DSGVTQTPKHLITATGQRVTLRCSPRSGDLSVYWYQQSLDQGLQFLIQYYNGEERAKGNILERFSAQQFPDLHSELNLSSLELGDSALYFCASSVDSVNYGYTFGSGTRLTVV.